One sample yielded the 32 T cell receptor beta chains listed below, sequenced in a study of graft-versus-host responses after intestinal transplantation. Researchers placed roughly 200,000 CFSE-labeled responder cells in culture with roughly 200,000 irradiated, violet-dye-labeled stimulator cells. The repertoire was sequenced with immunoSEQ multiplex PCR; TCRdb's copy has only in-frame clones and lacks some. The sample contains roughly 20,000 clones, around two fifths of which appear only once. Sequencing was performed on alloreactive CD8+ T cells from a mixed lymphocyte reaction culture, taken before intestinal transplant. Regarding subset: CFSE-low proliferating T cells sorted from roughly 6-day pre-transplant mixed lymphocyte reaction (GvH or HvG direction). The receptors were sampled from a human patient who received an intestinal transplant.

The gene calls are TRBV28 and TRBJ1-1; D might be TRBD1 (5 bases). Germline CDR1 MDHEN, CDR2 SYDVKM. CDR3 length: 15 residues. Trimming left V 4 bases short and J 4 bases short, with 16 bases between. The CDR3 loop reads CASSSGGVGPTEAFF. Written as DNA, the CDR3 is TGTGCCAGCAGTTCGGGGGGTGTTGGGCCCACTGAAGCTTTCTTT. Full variable domain (missing parts from reference TRBV28 and TRBJ1-1): DVKVTQSSRYLVKRTGEKVFLECVQDMDHENMFWYRQDPGLGLRLIYFSYDVKMKEKGDIPEGYSVSREKKERFSLILESASTNQTSMYLCASSSGGVGPTEAFFGQGTRLTVV.

The chain carries TRBV6-6 and TRBJ1-1, with TRBD1 matching over 8 bases. In germline, CDR1 is MNHNY, CDR2 SVGAGI (reference sequence). With V trimmed by 6 bases and J by 11 bases, 5 bases remained unmatched. This CDR3 region has 11 residues. This chain's CDR3 is CASRGQALAFF. DNA for the CDR3: TGTGCCAGCAGGGGACAGGCGTTGGCTTTCTTT.

On this clone: A read error may account for a junction end that differs from germline. This chain uses TRBV5-4 with TRBJ2-7; D not certain. In germline, CDR1 is SGHNT, CDR2 YYREEE (reference sequence). CDR3 length equals 14 residues. The CDR3 nucleotides read TGTGCCAGCAGCTTGGATTATTTCTCCCACGAGCAGTACTTC. Translating it yields CASSLDYFSHEQYF. Looking up the rest from reference TRBV5-4 and TRBJ2-7 gives the full variable domain: ETGVTQSPTHLIKTRGQQVTLRCSSQSGHNTVSWYQQALGQGPQFIFQYYREEENGRGNFPPRFSGLQFPNYSSELNVNALELDDSALYLCASSLDYFSHEQYFGPGTRLTVT.

This chain connects TRBV30 to TRBJ1-5; D is undetermined. The CDR3 is 13 amino acids. The germline V gene encodes CDR1 GTSNPN and CDR2 SVGIG (reference sequence). The germline V and J ends were trimmed by 2 bases and 0 bases, with 5 bases remaining between them. CDR3 nucleotides: TGTGCCTGGAGTCCGAGTAGCAATCAGCCCCAGCATTTT. Translating gives CAWSPSSNQPQHF.

This clone was picked up a small number of times. This chain joins TRBV27 and TRBJ2-7; tentatively, D is TRBD1 or TRBD2 (6 bases each). V lost 2 bases and J 3 bases, leaving 14 bases between the germline ends. CDR1 and CDR2 (germline): MNHEY, SMNVEV (reference sequence). This CDR3 comprises 15 residues. CDR3 in amino acids: CASSLLEGGSYEQYF. CDR3 in DNA: TGTGCCAGCAGTTTACTGGAGGGGGGTAGCTACGAGCAGTACTTC.

This clone showed up just once. The chain is built from TRBV4-2 and TRBJ2-3, with D possibly matching TRBD2 (6 bases). Trimming stripped 4 bases from V and 4 bases from J, with 12 bases between. Per germline, CDR1 LGHNA and CDR2 YNFKEQ. This CDR3 region has 14 residues. The CDR3 DNA reads TGTGCCAGCAGCCCCCCGGGACTTTCAGATACGCAGTATTTT. Residues: CASSPPGLSDTQYF.

This clone was seen a handful of times. The chain is built from TRBV18 and TRBJ2-1; TRBD2 aligns across 10 bases. Germline V gives CDR1 KGHSH, CDR2 LQKENI. V was clipped by 3 bases and J by 7 bases; unmatched bases: 9. The CDR3 length is 16 residues. CDR3 in DNA: TGTGCCAGCTCACCTACTAGCGGGATACTAGGGAATGAGCAGTTCTTC. Protein sequence: CASSPTSGILGNEQFF.

The genes are TRBV11-2 and TRBJ2-7; the D is unclear. V gave up 4 bases and J gave up 0 bases, with 7 bases separating them. The CDR3 contains 13 residues. Germline V lookup: CDR1 SGHAT, CDR2 FQNNGV. CDR3 coding DNA: TGTGCCAGCAGCTCCCTCCGCTCCTACGAGCAGTACTTC. Amino acids: CASSSLRSYEQYF.

This chain joins TRBV9 and TRBJ1-5; the D gene is possibly TRBD1 (5 bases). Germline V CDR1 and CDR2: SGDLS, YYNGEE. V was trimmed by 3 bases and J by 6 bases, leaving 16 bases between them. CDR3 size: 15 residues. The CDR3 nucleotides read TGTGCCAGCAGCGCGGGACCTCCGAGGACTCAGCCCCAGCATTTT. Protein product: CASSAGPPRTQPQHF.

This clone has a handful of counts. The V and J genes are TRBV7-8 and TRBJ2-1; 13 bases align to TRBD2. The CDR3 is made up of 15 amino acids. V shed 4 bases, J shed 9 bases, and the junction held 6 bases outside the gene matches. CDR1 is SGHVS and CDR2 is FQNEAQ in the germline V gene. This CDR3 reads CASSWTSGSYTEQFF. CDR3 nucleotides: TGTGCCAGCAGCTGGACTAGCGGGAGTTATACTGAGCAGTTCTTC.

The gene calls are TRBV5-8 and TRBJ2-5; D may be TRBD1 (6 bases). The germline V gene has CDR1 SGHTS and CDR2 YDEGEE. This CDR3 comprises 15 residues. V dropped 2 bases and J dropped 5 bases, with 16 bases sitting between them. CDR3 nucleotide sequence: TGTGCCAGCAGCTTTAAGGGGGTTCAACTCGAGACCCAGTACTTC. This sequence encodes CASSFKGVQLETQYF.

The J gene is TRBJ2-2, the V gene TRBV4-2; a weak D match, TRBD1 (6 bases). CDR3 length equals 17 residues. The germline CDR1 and CDR2 sequences are LGHNA and YNFKEQ. The germline V and J ends were trimmed by 4 bases and 4 bases, with 19 bases remaining between them. In nucleotides, the CDR3 is TGTGCCAGCAGCCGACAGGAGGCGGCGATCGTCACCGGGGAGCTGTTTTTT. As protein: CASSRQEAAIVTGELFF.

The chain uses TRBV7-8 and TRBJ2-1; TRBD1 aligns across 8 bases. The CDR3 spans 15 residues. Germline CDR1 and CDR2: SGHVS and FQNEAQ. The V and J ends lost 5 bases and 7 bases, in that order; junction bases with no gene match: 10. CDR3 DNA sequence: TGTGCCAGCAGCCAACCGGACAGGGCGCGAAATGAGCAGTTCTTC. Translated: CASSQPDRARNEQFF.

The chain joins TRBV6-6 to TRBJ2-7; D may be TRBD2 (6 bases). CDR1 and CDR2 from the germline V gene are MNHNY and SVGAGI (reference sequence). CDR3 size: 14 residues. Trimming left V 4 bases short and J 3 bases short, with 13 bases between. The CDR3 spells CASSSPGTLYEQYF. CDR3 coding DNA: TGTGCCAGCAGTTCGCCAGGGACTCTCTACGAGCAGTACTTC.

This chain joins TRBV4-2 and TRBJ2-7; TRBD2 aligns across 11 bases. J was trimmed by 3 bases and V by 3 bases; bases with no gene match: 7. The germline CDR1 and CDR2 sequences are LGHNA and YNFKEQ. The CDR3 length is 16 residues. The CDR3 protein is CASSQKSTSGSYEQYF. The CDR3 nucleotides read TGTGCCAGCAGCCAGAAGTCTACTAGCGGGAGCTACGAGCAGTACTTC.

V and J are TRBV27 and TRBJ2-3, with TRBD2 matching over 10 bases. The CDR3 runs 13 residues. V was clipped by 6 bases and J by 3 bases; unmatched bases: 0. In germline, CDR1 is MNHEY, CDR2 SMNVEV (reference sequence). For the CDR3, the DNA is TGTGCCAGCAGGACTAGCGGGACAGATACGCAGTATTTT. It codes for CASRTSGTDTQYF.

The V and J genes are TRBV27 and TRBJ1-1; D remains ambiguous. V was cut by 2 bases and J by 0 bases, with 10 bases left in between. CDR1 and CDR2 from the germline V gene are MNHEY and SMNVEV (reference sequence). The CDR3 is 15 residues long. The CDR3 region is CASSLRQPMNTEAFF. The CDR3 DNA reads TGTGCCAGCAGTTTAAGGCAGCCCATGAACACTGAAGCTTTCTTT.

This chain connects TRBV13 to TRBJ2-7; 10 positions agree with TRBD2. V was pared by 5 bases and J by 1 base, with 5 bases of the junction left unmatched. The CDR3 spans 15 residues. The V gene's germline CDR1 is PRHDT and CDR2 FYEKMQ (reference sequence). DNA of the CDR3: TGTGCCAGCAGCCCTAGCGGGAGTAGGTCCTACGAGCAGTACTTC. Amino acid sequence: CASSPSGSRSYEQYF.

The chain employs TRBV18 and TRBJ2-7, with TRBD2 matching over 8 bases. Looked up from germline, CDR1 is KGHSH and CDR2 is LQKENI. V shed 3 bases and J 4 bases; nucleotides not matched to a gene: 8. This CDR3 region has 15 residues. CDR3 coding DNA: TGTGCCAGCTCACCCGGCCTAGCGGGCTATTACGAGCAGTACTTC. Encoded protein: CASSPGLAGYYEQYF.

This clone has more than one count but fewer than ten. The rearrangement links TRBV29-1 to TRBJ1-2, with TRBD1 matching 9 bases. The length of the CDR3 is 13 residues. The V and J ends lost 3 bases and 8 bases, in that order; junction bases with no gene match: 7. The germline gives CDR1 SQVTM, CDR2 ANQGSEA. The CDR3: CSVDPQGAGGYTF. CDR3 in DNA: TGCAGCGTTGACCCACAGGGGGCTGGCGGCTACACCTTC.

The chain is built from TRBV2 and TRBJ2-1, with D perhaps TRBD2 (6 bases). The germline gives CDR1 SNHLY, CDR2 FYNNEI. This CDR3 is built from 14 residues. Trimming took off 8 bases at V and 3 bases at J, with 14 bases between the two ends. CDR3 nucleotides: TGTGCCAGCGGTGGGGGGTTACTCTACAATGAGCAGTTCTTC. The encoded protein is CASGGGLLYNEQFF.

CDR3 DNA sequence: TGTGCCAGCAGCCACCTTAGGAACTACGCCAATGAGCAGTTCTTC. Translation gives CASSHLRNYANEQFF. The chain couples TRBV28 to TRBJ2-1; the D is unclear. There are 15 residues in the CDR3. Germline CDR1 and CDR2: MDHEN and SYDVKM. V was shortened by 6 bases and J by 6 bases, with 18 bases between the two germline ends.

The chain carries TRBV5-1 and TRBJ2-7; 8 bases are a match to TRBD2. V lost 1 base and J lost 6; bases outside the gene matches: 3. The V gene's germline CDR1 is SGHRS and CDR2 YFSETQ. CDR3 length: 13 amino acids. The CDR3 region is CASSLSLAGEQYF. The CDR3, as DNA: TGCGCCAGCAGCTTGTCTCTAGCGGGCGAGCAGTACTTC.

The V and J genes are TRBV5-1 and TRBJ1-3, with TRBD1 identical over 7 bases. The CDR3 has 14 amino acids. The germline V gene encodes CDR1 SGHRS and CDR2 YFSETQ. With V trimmed by 4 bases and J by 6 bases, 7 bases remained unmatched. CDR3 loop: CASSPTGVPNTIYF. The DNA for the CDR3 is TGCGCCAGCAGCCCTACAGGGGTCCCAAACACCATATATTTT.

The chain couples TRBV7-9 to TRBJ1-2; D not resolved. V dropped 1 base and J dropped 7 bases, with 7 bases sitting between them. This CDR3 spans 12 amino acids. CDR1 is SEHNR, CDR2 FQNEAQ, per germline (reference sequence). CDR3 residues: CASSLGEGGYTF. CDR3 DNA: TGTGCCAGCAGCTTAGGAGAGGGTGGCTACACCTTC.

This clone showed up just a few times. The rearrangement links TRBV20-1 to TRBJ2-4, with a tentative D call TRBD1 (5 bases). CDR3 length: 11 amino acids. Trimming took 5 bases from V and 14 from J, leaving 16 bases between them. Germline lookup yields CDR1 DFQATT and CDR2 SNEGSKA (reference sequence). CDR3 coding DNA: TGCAGTGCTCGAGTAAAAAGCAGGGAGTACTTC. Its translation: CSARVKSREYF.

This clone was seen a few times. This chain uses TRBV5-1 with TRBJ1-2, with TRBD1 matching over 8 bases. The ends lost 0 bases at V and 2 bases at J; junction bases unmatched: 6. In germline, CDR1 is SGHRS, CDR2 YFSETQ. This CDR3 has 16 residues. The CDR3 loop is CASSLGPGGANYGYTF. CDR3 nucleotide sequence: TGCGCCAGCAGCTTGGGCCCAGGGGGCGCGAACTATGGCTACACCTTC.

The gene calls are TRBV9 and TRBJ1-2; the D gene is possibly TRBD1 (5 bases). The CDR3 extends over 13 amino acids. V dropped 3 bases and J dropped 2 bases, with 8 bases sitting between them. Germline CDR1 reads SGDLS; CDR2 reads YYNGEE. The CDR3 region has the DNA TGTGCCAGCAGCGGGGGGTTAAACTATGGCTACACCTTC. This gives the protein CASSGGLNYGYTF. The whole variable domain, remainder taken from reference TRBV9 and TRBJ1-2, is DSGVTQTPKHLITATGQRVTLRCSPRSGDLSVYWYQQSLDQGLQFLIQYYNGEERAKGNILERFSAQQFPDLHSELNLSSLELGDSALYFCASSGGLNYGYTFGSGTRLTVV.

The chain links TRBV7-3 to TRBJ2-5; 13 nucleotides line up with TRBD2. The CDR3 has 17 amino acids. With 0 bases clipped from V and 5 bases from J, the junction kept 6 bases outside the gene matches. Germline assignment: CDR1 SGHTA and CDR2 FQGTGA. CDR3: CASSLTGLAGYRETQYF. The CDR3 DNA reads as TGTGCCAGCAGCTTAACGGGACTAGCGGGATACCGGGAGACCCAGTACTTC.

By share, this clone ranks as medium-sized (0.01 to 0.1%). The rearrangement joins TRBV5-1 to TRBJ1-4; D perhaps matches TRBD1 (5 bases). CDR1 and CDR2 from the germline V gene are SGHRS and YFSETQ. Trimming took off 5 bases at V and 2 bases at J, with 10 bases between the two ends. CDR3 length equals 14 residues. As DNA, the CDR3 is TGCGCCAGCAGATGGTCAGGGACTAATGAAAAACTGTTTTTT. Encoded protein: CASRWSGTNEKLFF.

CDR3: CASMGGRVNTQYF. The CDR3 bases are TGTGCCAGCATGGGCGGGAGGGTTAATACGCAGTATTTT. The rearrangement joins TRBV6-6 to TRBJ2-3, with 9 bases aligning to TRBD2. The CDR3 loop spans 13 amino acids. Germline loops: CDR1 MNHNY, CDR2 SVGAGI (reference sequence). V trimming: 7 bases; J trimming: 7 bases; junction bases outside the gene matches: 6.

The J gene is TRBJ2-1, the V gene TRBV6-5, with TRBD2 matching over 8 bases. CDR1 and CDR2 from the germline V gene are MNHEY and SVGAGI. The CDR3 extends over 15 amino acids. With V trimmed by 0 bases and J by 3 bases, 1 base remained unmatched. In DNA form, the CDR3 reads TGTGCCAGCAGTTACTCCGGGACTAGCTACAATGAGCAGTTCTTC. Encoded protein: CASSYSGTSYNEQFF.